The 17 T cell receptor beta chains reported below all come from one sample, sequenced in a study of T cell responses to AZD1222 COVID-19 vaccine. TCRdb's table, derived via immunoSEQ multiplex PCR, lists solely in-frame clones and lacks some. The sample includes about 150,000 clones, about 92% of them seen just once. This sample comprised peripheral blood, obtained on day 0 of AZD1222 vaccination. The receptors were sampled from an adult in good health.

This clone appeared a few times. CDR3 region: CASSGTSGGADGELFF. CDR3 nucleotide sequence: TGTGCCAGCAGTGGTACTAGCGGGGGGGCCGACGGGGAGCTGTTTTTT. The chain carries TRBV6-1 and TRBJ2-2; TRBD2 agrees at 13 bases. Unmatched junction bases numbered 6, after V lost 4 bases and J lost 7 bases. Germline V gives CDR1 MNHNS, CDR2 SASEGT. CDR3 size: 16 residues.

The gene calls are TRBV7-9 and TRBJ1-2, with TRBD1 matching over 10 bases. Trimming at V came to 2 bases and at J to 8 bases, leaving 5 bases not matched to a gene. Germline CDR1 is SEHNR and CDR2 is FQNEAQ (reference sequence). The CDR3 sequence is 14 residues long. CDR3 region: CASSLFGTGDGYTF. CDR3 nucleotides: TGTGCCAGCAGCTTATTCGGGACAGGGGACGGCTACACCTTC.

The chain has TRBV7-9 and TRBJ1-2, with D uncertain. The CDR3 length is 12 residues. V shed 5 bases and J shed 7 bases, with 11 bases lying between them. Germline loops: CDR1 SEHNR, CDR2 FQNEAQ (reference sequence). Here the CDR3 DNA reads TGTGCCAGCAGCCCCAGTAGTACTGGCTACACCTTC. Its translation is CASSPSSTGYTF.

The chain carries TRBV20-1 and TRBJ1-1; no clear D gene. The CDR3 runs to 10 residues. CDR1 and CDR2 from the germline V gene are DFQATT and SNEGSKA (reference sequence). V gave up 5 bases and J gave up 1 base, with 2 bases separating them. The CDR3 protein is CSAQNTEAFF. The CDR3 region has the DNA TGCAGTGCTCAGAACACTGAAGCTTTCTTT.

The chain carries TRBV4-1 and TRBJ1-4; no definite D call. V dropped 0 bases and J dropped 0 bases, with 5 bases sitting between them. Germline V gives CDR1 MGHRA, CDR2 YSYEKL. The CDR3 contains 15 residues. The CDR3 loop reads CASSQEPTTNEKLFF. CDR3 in DNA: TGCGCCAGCAGCCAAGAGCCTACAACTAATGAAAAACTGTTTTTT.

The chain uses TRBV7-3 and TRBJ2-5; maybe TRBD2 (7 bases). The CDR3 has 14 residues. The germline V and J ends were trimmed by 2 bases and 1 base, with 8 bases remaining between them. Germline V lookup: CDR1 SGHTA, CDR2 FQGTGA. The CDR3 loop reads CASSLGGAQETQYF. CDR3 in DNA: TGTGCCAGCAGCTTAGGGGGGGCCCAAGAGACCCAGTACTTC.

The chain is built from TRBV25-1 and TRBJ1-5; D gene ambiguous. Germline V gives CDR1 MGHDK, CDR2 SYGVNS. Deletions cut 3 bases from V and 4 bases from J, with 10 bases between. This CDR3 is 14 amino acids long. The CDR3, as DNA: TGTGCCAGCAGTGATAGGGCACAAAATCAGCCCCAGCATTTT. Translated, it gives CASSDRAQNQPQHF.

Notes on this clone: An end of the junction differs from the germline gene, which may be a read error. The CDR3 DNA reads TGTGCCAGCAGTGAAGCGCCCGGCTGGGCTGCACCTTTT. Residues: CASSEAPGWAAPF. V is TRBV2 and J is TRBJ1-1; D gene uncertain. The germline gives CDR1 SNHLY, CDR2 FYNNEI. This CDR3 has 13 amino acids. Supplemented by reference TRBV2 and TRBJ1-1, the full variable domain reads EPEVTQTPSHQVTQMGQEVILRCVPISNHLYFYWYRQILGQKVEFLVSFYNNEISEKSEIFDDQFSVERPDGSNFTLKIRSTKLEDSAMYFCASSEAPGWAAPFGQGTRLTVV.

V usage is TRBV3-1 (or the pseudogene TRBV3-2) and J usage is TRBJ2-3; TRBD1 matches at 7 bases. V shed 6 bases and J 2 bases; nucleotides not matched to a gene: 17. Germline V gene sequence: CDR1 LGHDT, CDR2 YNNKEL (reference sequence). This CDR3 is 18 amino acids long. CDR3 DNA: TGTGCCAGCAGTCCTAATTCCAATCCGGGACAGCCCACAGATACGCAGTATTTT. Its translation is CASSPNSNPGQPTDTQYF.

V and J are TRBV11-2 and TRBJ1-1; D gene unclear. The germline V and J ends were trimmed by 2 bases and 3 bases, with 13 bases remaining between them. This CDR3 is 15 amino acids long. Germline V CDR1 and CDR2: SGHAT, FQNNGV. CDR3 nucleotide sequence: TGTGCCAGCAGCTTAAGGCGGGGTGCGGACACTGAAGCTTTCTTT. It specifies CASSLRRGADTEAFF. Based on the CDR3 plus reference TRBV11-2 and TRBJ1-1, the full variable domain is EAGVAQSPRYKIIEKRQSVAFWCNPISGHATLYWYQQILGQGPKLLIQFQNNGVVDDSQLPKDRFSAERLKGVDSTLKIQPAKLEDSAVYLCASSLRRGADTEAFFGQGTRLTVV.

This chain joins TRBV2 and TRBJ2-1; unclear D gene. This CDR3 spans 11 amino acids. The V end was cut by 3 bases, the J end by 10 bases, with 7 bases between. CDR1 is SNHLY and CDR2 is FYNNEI in the germline V gene. CDR3 protein: CASSETHEQFF. CDR3 in DNA: TGTGCCAGCAGTGAGACTCACGAGCAGTTCTTC.

The DNA for the CDR3 is TGTGCCAGCAGCTCGACCGGGACAGGGGTTGGGCAGCCCCAGCATTTT. It is translated as CASSSTGTGVGQPQHF. The rearrangement uses TRBV27 and TRBJ1-5; 10 nucleotides agree with TRBD1. Germline lookup yields CDR1 MNHEY and CDR2 SMNVEV (reference sequence). V dropped 6 bases and J dropped 7; count of bases not matched to a gene: 12. The CDR3 is made up of 16 amino acids.

This chain connects TRBV2 to TRBJ1-4, with 10 nucleotides matching TRBD1. The germline gives CDR1 SNHLY, CDR2 FYNNEI. The junction had 7 bases not matched to a gene; V was cut back by 6 bases and J by 6 bases. This CDR3 has 15 amino acids. The CDR3 spells CASSAPGQGYEKLFF. In nucleotides, the CDR3 is TGTGCCAGCAGCGCGCCGGGACAGGGGTATGAAAAACTGTTTTTT.

The chain uses TRBV7-2 and TRBJ2-1; D gene uncertain. Germline values: CDR1 SGHTA, CDR2 FQGNSA. The CDR3 contains 13 residues. The V gene lost 1 base and the J gene lost 4 bases, with 5 bases spanning the gap. Here the CDR3 reads CASSLGRYNEQFF. Here the CDR3 DNA reads TGTGCCAGCAGCTTAGGTCGGTACAATGAGCAGTTCTTC. Looking up the rest from reference TRBV7-2 and TRBJ2-1 gives the full variable domain: GAGVSQSPSNKVTEKGKDVELRCDPISGHTALYWYRQSLGQGLEFLIYFQGNSAPDKSGLPSDRFSAERTGGSVSTLTIQRTQQEDSAVYLCASSLGRYNEQFFGPGTRLTVL.

The chain's CDR3 is CASSPFTDTQYF. CDR3 nucleotides: TGTGCCAGCAGCCCGTTCACAGATACGCAGTATTTT. The chain links TRBV7-2 to TRBJ2-3, with D unclear. Germline CDR1 reads SGHTA; CDR2 reads FQGNSA. V was shortened by 5 bases and J by 2 bases, with 5 bases between the two germline ends. This CDR3 contains 12 residues. Full variable domain (outside the CDR3, taken from reference TRBV7-2 and TRBJ2-3): GAGVSQSPSNKVTEKGKDVELRCDPISGHTALYWYRQSLGQGLEFLIYFQGNSAPDKSGLPSDRFSAERTGGSVSTLTIQRTQQEDSAVYLCASSPFTDTQYFGPGTRLTVL.

This chain connects TRBV7-9 to TRBJ1-2, with D uncertain. The CDR3 is 12 amino acids. In germline, CDR1 is SEHNR, CDR2 FQNEAQ (reference sequence). V was clipped by 7 bases and J by 6 bases, with 12 bases between them. The CDR3, as DNA: TGTGCCAGCACCTCGCGAGGTGATGGCTACACCTTC. It yields the protein CASTSRGDGYTF.

Concerning this clone: The junction does not match germline at one end; this may be a read error. The CDR3 loop reads CASSLDLQGTLAF. The CDR3 DNA reads as TGTGCCAGCAGCTTAGATCTTCAGGGGACTCTAGCCTTT. The chain employs TRBV11-2 and TRBJ1-1; D might be TRBD1 (6 bases). Germline loops: CDR1 SGHAT, CDR2 FQNNGV. The CDR3 totals 13 residues.